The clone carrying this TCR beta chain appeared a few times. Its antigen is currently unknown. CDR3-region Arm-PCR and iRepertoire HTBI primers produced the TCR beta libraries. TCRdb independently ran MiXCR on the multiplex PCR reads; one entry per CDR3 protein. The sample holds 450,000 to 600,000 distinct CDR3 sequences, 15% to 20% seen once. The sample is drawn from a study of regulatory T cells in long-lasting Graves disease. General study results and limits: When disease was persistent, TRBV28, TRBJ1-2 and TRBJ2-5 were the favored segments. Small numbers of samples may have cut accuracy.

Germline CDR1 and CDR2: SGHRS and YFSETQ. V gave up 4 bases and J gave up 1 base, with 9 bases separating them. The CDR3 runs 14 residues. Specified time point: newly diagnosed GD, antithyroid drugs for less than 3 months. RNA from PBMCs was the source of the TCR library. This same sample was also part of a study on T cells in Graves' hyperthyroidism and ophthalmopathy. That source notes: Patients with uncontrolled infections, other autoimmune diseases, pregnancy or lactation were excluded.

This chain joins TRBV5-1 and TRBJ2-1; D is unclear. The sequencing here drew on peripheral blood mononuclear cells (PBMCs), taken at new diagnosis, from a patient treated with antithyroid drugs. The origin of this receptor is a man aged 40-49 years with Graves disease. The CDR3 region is CASSTLSSYNEQFF. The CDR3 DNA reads TGCGCCAGCAGCACATTGTCGTCCTACAATGAGCAGTTCTTC.